This T cell receptor beta chain was retrieved from a study of blood T cells in healthy people across ages (dated by TCRdb to the mid-2010s). A note on the overall study: In model experiments, roughly one uniquely barcoded TCR beta cDNA molecule per two T cells was captured by template switching. Using deep sequencing normalized with unique cDNA molecular identifiers, the study measured how TCR beta repertoire diversity changes with age. Donors were grouped into four age groups: young (average about 15 years), middle-aged (less than 40), aged (around 60) and long-lived (82). Donors of different ages were randomly distributed across sequencing lanes to avoid experimental bias. The study analyzed two additional independent replicas of 1 million unique cDNA reads from the same blood draw for two donors, one aged 18 to 29 and one aged 80 or older.

The library was obtained by 5' RACE. Instrument used: Illumina HiSeq 2500. The second PCR ran for about 6 to 11 cycles and used a J-beta primer mix along with a sample-barcoded 5' primer. Each TCR beta cDNA molecule received a unique molecular identifier from a template-switch 5' adaptor carrying 12 random nucleotides. Each sample yielded at least 3 million CDR3-containing paired-end reads. All of the RNA was converted into first-strand cDNA using the Mint cDNA synthesis kit, with a TRBC-specific oligonucleotide serving as the primer. All cDNA was treated with uracil-DNA glycosylase and then went through a first 18-cycle PCR with the universal primers M1SS and BC2_uni_R. In the authors' own workflow: For normalization, 1 million high-quality reads, each with a distinct molecular identifier, were randomly selected from each sample. Reads sharing molecular identifiers were discarded rather than binned into consensus sequences. MiTCR, run with a Q25 quality threshold and the strictest error-elimination algorithm, handled CDR3 identification, clonotype clustering and error correction. A nonparametric unseen species model with Euler transformation was used to estimate a lower bound on total TCR beta diversity. TCRdb reprocessed the public reads (quality trimming at Q25 with fastp, clone calling with MiXCR) and kept in-frame beta chains. Each CDR3 protein gets just one entry, which takes the most common genes and DNA from the rows behind it. The V and J calls here are based on TCRdb, not the publication. The sample has 650,000 or so distinct CDR3 sequences on record, more than 45% of them singletons. The ten top clones hold about 14% of the sample.

Paper-wide results and their limitations: The percentage of naive T cells measured by flow cytometry correlated strongly with observed TCR beta diversity. Compared with the aged group, more naive CD4+ T cells, fewer expanded clones and increased TCR diversity were shown by the long-lived group, suggesting age selection. Total diversity estimates from one million sequenced T cells were considered lower bounds and underestimates. Because profiling used bulk unsorted PBMCs, naive and antigen-experienced compartments could not be compared conclusively. Observed TCR beta diversity per million T cells fell roughly linearly with age, and a significant reduction was already apparent by age roughly 40. Because the CMV infection status of the donors was unknown, age-related changes in expanded clonotypes may potentially have been confounded.

On this clonotype itself: No cognate antigen has been identified for it. The input lacks base qualities; no much larger clone sits a single base away.

Systemically healthy Caucasian individuals from Russia, some 36 in total and aged roughly 6 to 100 years, were included as donors. Ten milliliters of peripheral blood were collected from each donor into EDTA-treated Vacutainer tubes. Ficoll-Paque density-gradient centrifugation was used to isolate PBMCs, with at least 6 million per sample. Trizol reagent was used to extract total RNA from the PBMCs, yielding at least 6 micrograms per sample. Naive CD45RAhigh/CD27high T cell percentages were measured by flow cytometry on a PBMC aliquot from every donor. V gives up 10 bases and J gives up 0 bases, and the segment between their germline ends measures 17 bases. The CDR3 numbers 15 residues from cysteine through phenylalanine. Of the read, only the CDR3 DNA is kept; its 45 bases are in frame from base 1.

Sequenced sample: blood. Recombination linked TRBV12-3 or TRBV12-4 to TRBJ2-3; the D gene is possibly TRBD2, with 7 bases matching. This TCR was recovered from a woman older than 75 in good health. The CDR3 sequence is CATRGARGSTDTQYF. At the DNA level, the sequence is TGTGCCACCCGGGGGGCTCGCGGGAGCACAGATACGCAGTATTTT.